The present TCR beta chain was sequenced within a study of T cells in tuberculosis. TCRdb's copy holds only in-frame clones and misses some; the assay was immunoSEQ multiplex PCR. The sample consists of 30,000 to 40,000 clones, 97% of them appearing once. On this clone: Its antigen remains unidentified.

From germline, CDR1 is SNHLY and CDR2 FYNNEI. V lost 4 bases, J lost 1 base, and 5 bases stayed unmatched. The CDR3 extends over 16 amino acids. Notes on the study in general: Samples were chosen by availability of cryopreserved specimens. Active tuberculosis alpha repertoires lay closer to GMM-specific TCRs than controls'. Shorter CDR3-alpha in active tuberculosis partly drove smaller distances.

The chain is built from TRBV2 and TRBJ2-2; TRBD1 matches at 8 bases. What was sequenced was PBMCs. The receptor comes from a donor aged 10-29 years with latent tuberculosis or without tuberculosis infection. CDR3: CASSGQGSQNTGELFF. The CDR3 DNA reads TGTGCCAGCAGTGGACAGGGGTCCCAGAACACCGGGGAGCTGTTTTTT. The variable domain in full, completed from reference TRBV2 and TRBJ2-2, reads EPEVTQTPSHQVTQMGQEVILRCVPISNHLYFYWYRQILGQKVEFLVSFYNNEISEKSEIFDDQFSVERPDGSNFTLKIRSTKLEDSAMYFCASSGQGSQNTGELFFGEGSRLTVL.